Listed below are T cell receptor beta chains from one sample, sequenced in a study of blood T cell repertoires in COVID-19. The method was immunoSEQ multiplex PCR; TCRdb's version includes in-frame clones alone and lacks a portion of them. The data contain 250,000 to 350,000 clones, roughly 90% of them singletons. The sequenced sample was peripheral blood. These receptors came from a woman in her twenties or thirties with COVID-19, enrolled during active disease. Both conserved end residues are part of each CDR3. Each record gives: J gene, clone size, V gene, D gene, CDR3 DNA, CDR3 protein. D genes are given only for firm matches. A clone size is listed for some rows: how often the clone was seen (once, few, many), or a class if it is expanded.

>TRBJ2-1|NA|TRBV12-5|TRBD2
TGTGCTAGTGCCATTGGGCTAGCGGACAATGAGCAGTTCTTC
CASAIGLADNEQFF
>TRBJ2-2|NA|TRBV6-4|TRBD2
TGTGCCAGCAGTGAGCTAGCGGGGACCACCGGGGAGCTGTTTTTT
CASSELAGTTGELFF
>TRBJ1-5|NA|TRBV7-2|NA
TGTGCCAGCAGCTCGGACAGAAATCAGCCCCAGCATTTT
CASSSDRNQPQHF
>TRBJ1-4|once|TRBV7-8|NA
TGTGCCAGCAGCTTGGCCACAACTAATGAAAAACTGTTTTTT
CASSLATTNEKLFF
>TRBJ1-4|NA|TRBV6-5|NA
TGTGCCAGCAGTTACTCAGGGGGTCGGGAAAAACTGTTTTTT
CASSYSGGREKLFF
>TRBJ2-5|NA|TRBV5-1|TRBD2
TGCGCCAGCAGCCGCACCCCAGTAGCGGGCCTTTGGGAACAAGAGACCCAGTACTTC
CASSRTPVAGLWEQETQYF
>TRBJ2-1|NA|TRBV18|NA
TGTGCCACCGTGAACAGGGATACCTACAATGAGCAGTTCTTC
CATVNRDTYNEQFF
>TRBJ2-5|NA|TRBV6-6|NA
TGTGCCAGCAGTTACTCGCTAGCGAAAGAGACCCAGTACTTC
CASSYSLAKETQYF
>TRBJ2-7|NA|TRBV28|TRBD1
TGTGCCAGCAGTCCTTGGACAGGTCTGCCCTACGAGCAGTACTTC
CASSPWTGLPYEQYF
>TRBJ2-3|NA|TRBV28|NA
TGTGCCAGCAGTTTCCGGGGGAAGGGGGATACGCAGTATTTT
CASSFRGKGDTQYF
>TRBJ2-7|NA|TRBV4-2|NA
TGTGCCAGCAGCCTCTGGCTACAGGTACAATACGAGCAGTACTTC
CASSLWLQVQYEQYF
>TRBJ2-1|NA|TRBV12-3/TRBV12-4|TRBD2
TGTGCCAGCAGTCCAAGAGCGGGGGGTGAGCAGTTCTTC
CASSPRAGGEQFF
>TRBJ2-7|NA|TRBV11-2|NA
TGTGCCAGCAGCCTTAGCGGCCCCTACGAGCAGTACTTC
CASSLSGPYEQYF
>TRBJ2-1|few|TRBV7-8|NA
TGTGCCAGCAGCGGCGGGACCATCTCCTACAATGAGCAGTTCTTC
CASSGGTISYNEQFF
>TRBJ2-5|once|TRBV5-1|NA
TGCGCCAGCAGCCCCGGAGGGGGCGTAGAGACCCAGTACTTC
CASSPGGGVETQYF
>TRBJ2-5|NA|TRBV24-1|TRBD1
TGTGCCACCAGTGCGAGTACAGGGGGTCCCCGGGAGACCCAGTACTTC
CATSASTGGPRETQYF
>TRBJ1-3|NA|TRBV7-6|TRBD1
TGTGCCAGCAGCTTAGGGTCCGGGACAGGGCCGAACACCATATATTTT
CASSLGSGTGPNTIYF
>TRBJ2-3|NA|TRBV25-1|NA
TGTGCCAGCAGTGGACCCGGGGATACGCAGTATTTT
CASSGPGDTQYF
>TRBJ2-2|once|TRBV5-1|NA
TGCGCCAGCACCACCCTACCAAGGGAGGCCGGGGAGCTGTTTTTT
CASTTLPREAGELFF
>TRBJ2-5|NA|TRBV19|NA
TGTGCCAGTAGTATCGCCACTTCGGAGGAGACCCAGTACTTC
CASSIATSEETQYF
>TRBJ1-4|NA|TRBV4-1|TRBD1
TGCGCCAGCAGCCAAGAGACAGGGTCTAATGAAAAACTGTTTTTT
CASSQETGSNEKLFF
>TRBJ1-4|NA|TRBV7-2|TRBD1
TGTGCCAGCAGCCCAAGGGGGCCAAGTGCTGAAAAACTGTTTTTT
CASSPRGPSAEKLFF
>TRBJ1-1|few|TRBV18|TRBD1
TGTGCCAGCAGAAACCAGGGGGCTGGCACTGAAGCTTTCTTT
CASRNQGAGTEAFF
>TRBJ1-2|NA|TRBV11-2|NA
TGTGCCAGCAGCCCCTTTGGGGGGGGGAACTATGGCTACACCTTC
CASSPFGGGNYGYTF
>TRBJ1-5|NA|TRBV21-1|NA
TGTGCCAGCAGCAAAAAGGAGGGTGAGAGAAGCAATCAGCCCCAGCATTTT
CASSKKEGERSNQPQHF
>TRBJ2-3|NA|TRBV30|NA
TGTGCCTGGAGCGGGGGACGAACAGATACGCAGTATTTT
CAWSGGRTDTQYF
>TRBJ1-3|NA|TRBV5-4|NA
TGTGCCAGCAGCTCGGGACTTTTCTCTGGAAACACCATATATTTT
CASSSGLFSGNTIYF
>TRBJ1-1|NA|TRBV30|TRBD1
TGTGCCTGGGGACAGGGTGGAACTGAAGCTTTCTTT
CAWGQGGTEAFF
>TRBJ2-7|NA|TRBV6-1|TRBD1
TGTGCCAGCAGTGATTGGGACAGCTACGAGCAGTACTTC
CASSDWDSYEQYF
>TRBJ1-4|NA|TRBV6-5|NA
TGTGCCGGGTGCGCGGGCAGGGAGGAACTGTTTTTT
CAGCAGREELFF
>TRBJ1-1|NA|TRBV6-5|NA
TGTGCCAGCAGTAGACAGAACACTGAAGCTTTCTTT
CASSRQNTEAFF
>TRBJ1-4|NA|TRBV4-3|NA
TGCGCCAGCAGCCAGTCCAGCGAGGGACACACGATTGGAAAACTGTTTTTT
CASSQSSEGHTIGKLFF
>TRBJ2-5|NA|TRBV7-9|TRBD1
TGTGCCAGCAGCCAGGGGGAACAAGAGACCCAGTACTTC
CASSQGEQETQYF
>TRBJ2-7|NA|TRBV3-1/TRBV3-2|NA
TGTGCCAGCAGCCAAGGAGTAGAGCAGTACTTC
CASSQGVEQYF
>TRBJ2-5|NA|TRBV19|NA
TGTGCCAGTAGTATGCTGGGAGTTGGGACCCAGTACTTC
CASSMLGVGTQYF
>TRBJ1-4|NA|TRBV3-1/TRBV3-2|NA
TGTGCCAGCAGCCAAGATGACGCAGGGGAGTACGAAAAACTGTTTTTT
CASSQDDAGEYEKLFF
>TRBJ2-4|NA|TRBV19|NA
TGTGCCAGTAGTAAGACATCCCAAAACATTCAGTACTTC
CASSKTSQNIQYF
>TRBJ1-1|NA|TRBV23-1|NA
TGCGCCAGCAGTCATCCGGGGGGTGGGACTGAAGCTTTCTTT
CASSHPGGGTEAFF
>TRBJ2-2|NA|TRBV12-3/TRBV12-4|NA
TGTGCCAGCAGTTTAGGAGCGACGGAGCTGTTTTTT
CASSLGATELFF
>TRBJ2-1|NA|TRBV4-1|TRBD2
TGCGCCAGCAGCCAGTCTATGACGGGAGGAGATAGGAATGAGCAGTTCTTC
CASSQSMTGGDRNEQFF
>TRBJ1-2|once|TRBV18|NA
TGTGCCAGCTCACCACAATGGCAGGTGAATTATGGCTACACCTTC
CASSPQWQVNYGYTF
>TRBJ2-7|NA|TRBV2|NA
TGTGCCAGCAGGGAGGGACAGTCCTACGAGCAGTACTTC
CASREGQSYEQYF
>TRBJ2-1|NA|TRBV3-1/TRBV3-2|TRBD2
TGTGCCAGCAGCCAAGAGGAGCTAGCGGGAGGAGAGCAGTTCTTC
CASSQEELAGGEQFF
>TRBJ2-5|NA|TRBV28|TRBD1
TGTGCCAGCAGTCTGGGACAGGGGCAAGAGACCCAGTACTTC
CASSLGQGQETQYF
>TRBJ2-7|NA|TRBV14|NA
TGTGCCAGCAGCCGGACAGCAGTTTTCTACGAGCAGTACTTC
CASSRTAVFYEQYF
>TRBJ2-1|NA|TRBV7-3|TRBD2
TGTGCCAGCAGCTTAATGGTAGCGGGAGCGAATGAGCAGTTCTTC
CASSLMVAGANEQFF
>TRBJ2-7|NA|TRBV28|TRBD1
TGTGCCAGCAGTCTAGACAGGGGACACGAGCAGTACTTC
CASSLDRGHEQYF
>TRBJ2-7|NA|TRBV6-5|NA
TGTGCCAGCAGCAGGGGTTACGAGCAGTACTTC
CASSRGYEQYF
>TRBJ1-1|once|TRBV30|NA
TGTGCCTGGGCCGGGATCATGAACACTGAAGCTTTCTTT
CAWAGIMNTEAFF